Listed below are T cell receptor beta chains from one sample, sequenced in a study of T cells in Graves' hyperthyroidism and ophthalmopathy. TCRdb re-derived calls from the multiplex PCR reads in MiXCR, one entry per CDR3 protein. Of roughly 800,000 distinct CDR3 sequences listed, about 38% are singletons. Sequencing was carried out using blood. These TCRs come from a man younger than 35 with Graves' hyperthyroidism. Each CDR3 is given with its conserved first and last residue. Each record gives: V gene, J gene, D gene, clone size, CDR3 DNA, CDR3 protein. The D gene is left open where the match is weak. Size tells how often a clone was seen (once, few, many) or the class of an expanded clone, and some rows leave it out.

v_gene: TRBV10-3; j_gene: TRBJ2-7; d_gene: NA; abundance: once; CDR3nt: TGTGCCATCCCGGGGGGCCGCGATGAGCAGTACTTC; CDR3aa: CAIPGGRDEQYF
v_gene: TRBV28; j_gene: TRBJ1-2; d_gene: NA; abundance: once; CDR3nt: TGTGCCAGCAGTGATTCAAGGAAGGGCTACACCTTC; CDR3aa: CASSDSRKGYTF
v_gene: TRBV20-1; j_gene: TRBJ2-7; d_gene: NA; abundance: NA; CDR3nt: TGCAGTGCTAAGCCAACACAGTTGAGCTCCTACGAGCAGTACTTC; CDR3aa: CSAKPTQLSSYEQYF
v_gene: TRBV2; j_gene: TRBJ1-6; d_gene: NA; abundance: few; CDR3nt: TGTGCCAGCAGTTTATCCACCGGGGCGCCCCTCCACTTT; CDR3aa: CASSLSTGAPLHF
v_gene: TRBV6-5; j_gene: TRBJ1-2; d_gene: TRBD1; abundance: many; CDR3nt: TGTGCCAGCACCGAAGAGGGACAGGGACGCTACACCTTC; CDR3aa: CASTEEGQGRYTF
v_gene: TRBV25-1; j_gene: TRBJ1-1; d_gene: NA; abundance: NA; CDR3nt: TGTGCCAGGGGGAACGTCGAAGCTTTCTTT; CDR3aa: CARGNVEAFF
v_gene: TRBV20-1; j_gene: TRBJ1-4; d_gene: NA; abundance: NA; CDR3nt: TGCAGTGCTCCCGCCGGGGAGCACGCTGAAAAACTGTTTTTT; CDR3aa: CSAPAGEHAEKLFF
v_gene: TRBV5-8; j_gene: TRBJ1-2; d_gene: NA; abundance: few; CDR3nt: TGTGCCAGCAGCTTGACGAGGGGCGCGGGCTACACCTTC; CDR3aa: CASSLTRGAGYTF
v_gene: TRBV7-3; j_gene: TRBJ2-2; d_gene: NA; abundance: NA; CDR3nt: TGTGCCAGCAGCACTTACGGGACTCACACCGGGGAGCTGTTTTTT; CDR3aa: CASSTYGTHTGELFF
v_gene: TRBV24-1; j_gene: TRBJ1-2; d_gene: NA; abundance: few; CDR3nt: TGTGCCACCAGTGATGGTCGGGGGCTGGGCTATGGCTACACCTTC; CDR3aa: CATSDGRGLGYGYTF
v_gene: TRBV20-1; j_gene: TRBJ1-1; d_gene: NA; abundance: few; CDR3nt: TGCAGCGGGGGGGGCGGTCGTAACACTGAAGCTTTCTTT; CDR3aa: CSGGGGRNTEAFF
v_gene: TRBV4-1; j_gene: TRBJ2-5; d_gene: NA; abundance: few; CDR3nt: TGCGCCAGCAGCCAAGTTCTTGCAGGGACGGAGACCCAGTACTTC; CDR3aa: CASSQVLAGTETQYF
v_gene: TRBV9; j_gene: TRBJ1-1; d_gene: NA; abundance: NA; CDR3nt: TGCGCCAGCAGCTTGGGGGGCGATGGAGGCACCAGGAACACTGAAGCTTTCTTT; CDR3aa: CASSLGGDGGTRNTEAFF
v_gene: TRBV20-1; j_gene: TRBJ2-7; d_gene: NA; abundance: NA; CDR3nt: TGCAGTGCGGAAAACGACGGGGCTTCCTACGAGCAGTACTTC; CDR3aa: CSAENDGASYEQYF
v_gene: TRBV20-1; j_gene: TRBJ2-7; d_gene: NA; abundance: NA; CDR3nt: TGCAGTGGGTCCGGGACACAAAACTACGAGCAGTACTTC; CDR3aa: CSGSGTQNYEQYF
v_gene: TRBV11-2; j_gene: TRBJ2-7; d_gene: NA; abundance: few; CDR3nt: TGTGCCAGCAGCTCCCCTCGCTCCGCATTGCAGTACTTC; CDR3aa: CASSSPRSALQYF
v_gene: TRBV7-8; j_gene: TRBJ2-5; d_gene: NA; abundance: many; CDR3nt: TGTGCCAGCAGCTTAGCGCACTGGGTAGAGACCCAGTACTTC; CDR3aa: CASSLAHWVETQYF
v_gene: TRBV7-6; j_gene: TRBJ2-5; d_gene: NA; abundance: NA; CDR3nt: TGTGCCAGCAGATCAGGCGGGACCTATGGGATCCAGTACTTC; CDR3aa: CASRSGGTYGIQYF
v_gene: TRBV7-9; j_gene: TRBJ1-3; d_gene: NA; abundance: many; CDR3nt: TGTGCCAGCATGGCCGGCCCTCGCTCTGGAAACACCATATATTTT; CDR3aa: CASMAGPRSGNTIYF
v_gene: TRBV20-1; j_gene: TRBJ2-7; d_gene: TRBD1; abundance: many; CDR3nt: TGCAGTGTGGGACAGTCCCGTCGCGAGCAGTACTTC; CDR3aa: CSVGQSRREQYF
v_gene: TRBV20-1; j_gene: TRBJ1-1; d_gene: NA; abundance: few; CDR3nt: TGCAGTGCTAGAGAGAGGGAGGGTCTTAACACTGAAGCTTTCTTT; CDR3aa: CSAREREGLNTEAFF
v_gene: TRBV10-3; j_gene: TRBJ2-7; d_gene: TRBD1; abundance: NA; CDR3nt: TGTGCCAGCAGTTTGGAGACAGGGTTCTCCTACGAGCAGTACTTC; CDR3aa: CASSLETGFSYEQYF
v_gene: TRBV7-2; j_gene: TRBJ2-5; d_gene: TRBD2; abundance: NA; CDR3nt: TGTGCCAGCAGCTTGGGAGCGGGAGAAAGGGAGACCCAGTACTTC; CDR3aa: CASSLGAGERETQYF
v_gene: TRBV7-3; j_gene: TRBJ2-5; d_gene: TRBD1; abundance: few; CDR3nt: TGTGCCAGCAGTTCCACAGGGGTGGAAGAGACCCAGTACTTC; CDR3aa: CASSSTGVEETQYF
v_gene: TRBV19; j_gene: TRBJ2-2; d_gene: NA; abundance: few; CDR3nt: TGTGCCAGTAGTATCGGGGCGGGGCAGAACACCGGGGAGCTGTTTTTT; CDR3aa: CASSIGAGQNTGELFF
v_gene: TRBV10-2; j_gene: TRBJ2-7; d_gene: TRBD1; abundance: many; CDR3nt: TGCGCCAGCAGTGGGACAGGAGCTCCATCCGAGCAGTACTTC; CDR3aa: CASSGTGAPSEQYF
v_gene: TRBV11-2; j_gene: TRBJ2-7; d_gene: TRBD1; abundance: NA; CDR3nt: TGCGCCAGCAGCCAAGCCCTACCGGGACAGATAACCTACGAGCAGTACTTC; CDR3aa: CASSQALPGQITYEQYF
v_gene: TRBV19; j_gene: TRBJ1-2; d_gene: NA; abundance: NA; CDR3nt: TGTGCCAGTAGTATAGTGAAGGGGGGGTGGGAGTATGGCTACACCTTC; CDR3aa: CASSIVKGGWEYGYTF
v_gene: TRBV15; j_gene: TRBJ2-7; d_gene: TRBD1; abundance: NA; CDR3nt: TGTGCCACCAGCAGAGAGTGGGGACAGGGAGGCTACGAGCAGTACTTC; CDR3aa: CATSREWGQGGYEQYF
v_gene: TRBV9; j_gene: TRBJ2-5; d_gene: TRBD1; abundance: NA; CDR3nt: TGTGCCAGCAGCGTAGGAGGGGGCGTTTTAGAGACCCAGTACTTC; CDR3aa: CASSVGGGVLETQYF
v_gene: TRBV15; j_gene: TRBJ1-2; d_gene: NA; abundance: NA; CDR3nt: TGTGCCACCAGCAAAAGTACACAGGGTGTCGGGGATGGCTACACCTTC; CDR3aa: CATSKSTQGVGDGYTF
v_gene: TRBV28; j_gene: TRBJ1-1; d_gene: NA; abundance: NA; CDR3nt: TGTGCCAGCAGTTTGATTAGCGGTGAAGCTTTCTTT; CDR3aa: CASSLISGEAFF
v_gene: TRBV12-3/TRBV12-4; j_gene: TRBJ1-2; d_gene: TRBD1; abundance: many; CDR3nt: TGTGCCAGCAGTCTACTGGACAGGGTAACTAACTATGGCTACACCTTC; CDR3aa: CASSLLDRVTNYGYTF
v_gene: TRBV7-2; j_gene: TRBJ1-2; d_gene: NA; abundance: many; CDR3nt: TGTGCCAGCAGCCCTCCATACCAGGGGCCCGGCACCTTC; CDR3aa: CASSPPYQGPGTF
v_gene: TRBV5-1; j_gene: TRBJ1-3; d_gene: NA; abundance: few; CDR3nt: TGCGCCAGCAGCCGGTTGGGGTCCAACACCATATATTTT; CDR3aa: CASSRLGSNTIYF
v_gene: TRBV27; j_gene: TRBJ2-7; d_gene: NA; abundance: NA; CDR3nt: TGTGCCAGCAGACCACAGGGTGGTCAATACGAGCAGTACTTC; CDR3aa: CASRPQGGQYEQYF
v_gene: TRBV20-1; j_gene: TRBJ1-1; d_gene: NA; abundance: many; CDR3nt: TGCAGTGCCTCGAACGGTATCATGAACACTGAAGCTTTCTTT; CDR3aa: CSASNGIMNTEAFF
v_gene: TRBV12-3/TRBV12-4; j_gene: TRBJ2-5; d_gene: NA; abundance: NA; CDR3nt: TGTGCCAGCAGTTACCGCCGGGGCAGGGAGGAGACCCAGTACTTC; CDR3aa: CASSYRRGREETQYF
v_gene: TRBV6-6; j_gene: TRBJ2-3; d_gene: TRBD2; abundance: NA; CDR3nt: TGTGCCGGAAGTTTAACTAGCGCGGATACGCAGTATTTT; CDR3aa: CAGSLTSADTQYF
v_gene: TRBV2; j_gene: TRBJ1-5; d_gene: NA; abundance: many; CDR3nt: TGTGCCAGCAGTGGGCGGATCAATCAGCCCCAGCATTTT; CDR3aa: CASSGRINQPQHF
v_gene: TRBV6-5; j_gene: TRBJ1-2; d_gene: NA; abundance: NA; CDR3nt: TGTGCCAGCAGTTACTCGGGGGGCTATGGCTACACCTTC; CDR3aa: CASSYSGGYGYTF
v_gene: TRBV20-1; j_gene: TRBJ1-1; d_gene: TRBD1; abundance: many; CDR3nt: TGCAGCGCCCGGACAGGGCCGAACACTGAAGCTTTCTTT; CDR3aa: CSARTGPNTEAFF
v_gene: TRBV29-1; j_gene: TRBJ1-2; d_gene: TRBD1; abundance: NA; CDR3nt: TGCAGCGTTGACTCGGGACAGGTTTCGGATGGCTACACCTTC; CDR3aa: CSVDSGQVSDGYTF
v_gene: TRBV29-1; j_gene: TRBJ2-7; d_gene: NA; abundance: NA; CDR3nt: TGCAGCGTGGAAGACAGTCCGTCCTACGAGCAGTACTTC; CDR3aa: CSVEDSPSYEQYF
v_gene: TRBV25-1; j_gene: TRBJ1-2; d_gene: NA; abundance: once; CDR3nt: TGTGCCTGGACCCTGGGGGGTTCGCGTGGCTACACCTTC; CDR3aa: CAWTLGGSRGYTF
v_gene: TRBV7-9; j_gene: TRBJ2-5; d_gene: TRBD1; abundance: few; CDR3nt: TGTGCCAGCAGTGACTACCGGGACAGACAAGAGACCCAGTACTTC; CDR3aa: CASSDYRDRQETQYF
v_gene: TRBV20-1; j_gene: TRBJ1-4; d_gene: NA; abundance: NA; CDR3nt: TGCAGTGCTAGAGATAATCGGGGTGCTAATGAAAAACTGTTTTTT; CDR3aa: CSARDNRGANEKLFF
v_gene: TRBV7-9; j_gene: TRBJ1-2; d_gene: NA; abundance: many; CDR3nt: TGTGCCAGCAGCTCCACGTCTCGGACGCCGAACGATGGCTACACCTTC; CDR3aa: CASSSTSRTPNDGYTF
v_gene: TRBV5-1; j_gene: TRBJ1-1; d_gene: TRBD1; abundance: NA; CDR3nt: TGCGCCAGCAGCTTGTCTGCCTCGGGACAGGGGGCTTTGAACACTGAAGCTTTCTTT; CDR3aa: CASSLSASGQGALNTEAFF
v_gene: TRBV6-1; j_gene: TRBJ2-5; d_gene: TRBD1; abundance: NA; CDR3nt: TGTGCCAGCAGTGAAGCCCCGACAGGGTCCTCGGGGACCCAGTACTTC; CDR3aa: CASSEAPTGSSGTQYF
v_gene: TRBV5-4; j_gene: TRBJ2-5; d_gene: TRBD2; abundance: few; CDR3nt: TGTGCCAGCAGACATTGGACTAGCGGCCAAGAGACCCAGTACTTC; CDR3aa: CASRHWTSGQETQYF
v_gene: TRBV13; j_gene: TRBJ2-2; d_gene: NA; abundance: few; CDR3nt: TGTGCCAGCAGCTACACAGGGAGCACCGGGGAGCTGTTTTTT; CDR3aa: CASSYTGSTGELFF
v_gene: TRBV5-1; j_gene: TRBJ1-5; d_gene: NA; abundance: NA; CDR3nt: TGCGCCAGCAGCTTGGGTGGGGACCATCAGCCCCAGCATTTT; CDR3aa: CASSLGGDHQPQHF
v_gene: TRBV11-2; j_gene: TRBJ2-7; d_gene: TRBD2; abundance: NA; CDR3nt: TGTGCCAGCAGCCAAGGGGGACTAGCGGGAGGTGCGGGGGAGCAGTACTTC; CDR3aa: CASSQGGLAGGAGEQYF